These 6 T cell receptor beta chains were all obtained from the same sample, sequenced in a study of early T cells in non-severe SARS-CoV-2 infection. Via MiXCR, TCRdb re-called the 5' RACE reads, giving one row per CDR3 protein. The data hold tens of thousands of distinct CDR3 sequences, with 4.6% observed a single time. Sequencing was done on a sample of whole blood. All receptors come from an adult who was a healthcare worker with PCR-confirmed SARS-CoV-2 infection or an uninfected control (not recorded which).

This clonotype was seen at least ten times. This rearrangement joins TRBV18 to TRBJ2-7; 13 positions match TRBD2. Trimming took 6 bases from V and 4 from J; bases not matched to a gene: 6. From germline, CDR1 is KGHSH and CDR2 LQKENI. The CDR3 consists of 15 residues. The CDR3: CASSEGLAGQYEQYF. As DNA, the CDR3 is TGTGCCAGCTCCGAGGGACTAGCGGGGCAATACGAGCAGTACTTC.

This clonotype was seen more than once but under ten times. The J gene is TRBJ2-7, the V gene TRBV7-9; D is perhaps TRBD1 (6 bases). Germline-derived CDR1 and CDR2 are SEHNR and FQNEAQ (reference sequence). CDR3 size: 13 residues. Trimming shortened V by 4 bases and J by 4 bases, and 11 bases separated the two germline ends. In DNA, the CDR3 is TGTGCCAGCAGCTCGGCAGGGGTATACGAGCAGTACTTC. Translation gives CASSSAGVYEQYF.

The genes are TRBV4-2 and TRBJ2-1, with 10 bases identical to TRBD2. Germline loops: CDR1 LGHNA, CDR2 YNFKEQ. This CDR3 has 16 amino acids. V was clipped by 0 bases and J by 2 bases; unmatched bases: 1. The CDR3: CASSQESGGAYNEQFF. In nucleotides, the CDR3 is TGTGCCAGCAGCCAAGAAAGCGGGGGGGCCTACAATGAGCAGTTCTTC.

This clonotype was found many times. The chain combines TRBV6-2 or TRBV6-3 with TRBJ2-1; 7 bases fit TRBD1. The J segment lost 2 bases and the V segment lost 7 bases, leaving 8 bases of the junction unmatched. CDR3 length: 15 residues. Germline V gene lookup returns CDR1 MNHEY and CDR2 SVGEGT. The CDR3 sequence is CASIKTGLTYNEQFF. The CDR3, as DNA: TGTGCCAGCATTAAGACAGGGTTGACCTACAATGAGCAGTTCTTC.

This clonotype was seen repeatedly, ten times or more. This CDR3 is CASSEEVRSPETQYF. As DNA, the CDR3 is TGCGCCAGCAGTGAGGAGGTCAGATCCCCGGAGACCCAGTACTTC. V is TRBV10-1 and J is TRBJ2-5; D gene unclear. Germline CDR1 and CDR2: WNHNN and SYGVQD (reference sequence). There are 15 residues in the CDR3. V lost 2 bases to trimming and J lost 5 bases, with 15 bases between them.

This clonotype turned up a few times. V is TRBV28 and J is TRBJ2-6; no definite D call. Trimming cost V 5 bases and J 0 bases, with 8 bases left between them. Per the germline V gene, CDR1 is MDHEN and CDR2 is SYDVKM. CDR3 length: 15 residues. This CDR3 reads CASSARRSGANVLTF. CDR3 nucleotide sequence: TGTGCCAGCAGTGCTAGACGCTCTGGGGCCAACGTCCTGACTTTC.